The source of this T cell receptor (beta chain) is a study of persistence of HIV-infected CD4 T cells. An overlapping HIV-1 Gag peptide pool stimulated these cells at 0.95 to 1 ug/peptide/mL. Sorting of responding CD4+ T cells relied on upregulated CD40 ligand together with CD69. CD8-depleted PBMCs were stimulated 18 hours with anti-CD28/CD49d costimulation, CD40-blocking antibody and enfuvirtide. In this sample, this clone turned up a few times. The antigen remains unidentified. The CDR3 loop spans 16 amino acids. Germline values: CDR1 SGHNT, CDR2 YYREEE (reference sequence). After removal of 1 base from V and 2 bases from J, the junction contained 3 bases not matched to a gene. The immunoSEQ assay was version 4, run in survey mode. Libraries were prepared by immunoSEQ multiplex PCR; TCRdb keeps only in-frame clonotypes and omits some of them. Seen here are under 20,000 clones, 65% observed once, and the top ten hold about 1.9%.

The source material was CD4+ T cells sorted from PBMCs after approximately 18-hour stimulation, sampled from a patient who received antiretroviral therapy. The chain couples TRBV5-4 to TRBJ2-3, with 11 nucleotides matching TRBD2. This clonotype was sampled from an adult woman with HIV who was CMV-seropositive. The CDR3 bases are TGTGCCAGCAGCTTGCCTAGCGGGGGGTCCACAGATACGCAGTATTTT. It encodes CASSLPSGGSTDTQYF.